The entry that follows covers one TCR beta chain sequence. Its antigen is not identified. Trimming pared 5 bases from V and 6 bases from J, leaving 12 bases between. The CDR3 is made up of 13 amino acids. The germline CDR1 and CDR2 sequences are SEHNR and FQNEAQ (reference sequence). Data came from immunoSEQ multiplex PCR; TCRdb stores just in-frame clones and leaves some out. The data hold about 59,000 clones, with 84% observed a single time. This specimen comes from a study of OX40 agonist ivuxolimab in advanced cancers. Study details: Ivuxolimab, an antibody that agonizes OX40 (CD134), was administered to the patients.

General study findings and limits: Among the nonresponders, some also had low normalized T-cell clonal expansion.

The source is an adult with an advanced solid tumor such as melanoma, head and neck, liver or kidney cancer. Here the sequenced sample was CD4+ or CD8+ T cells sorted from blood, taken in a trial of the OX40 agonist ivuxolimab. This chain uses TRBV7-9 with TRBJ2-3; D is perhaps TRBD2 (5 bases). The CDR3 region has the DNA TGTGCCAGCAGCCTGGACTTGGGGGATACGCAGTATTTT. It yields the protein CASSLDLGDTQYF.